This note documents a single T cell receptor (beta chain) sequence. Per the authors' pipeline: Amplifying reference gene primers gave estimates of nucleated cell counts. The repertoire was sequenced with immunoSEQ multiplex PCR; TCRdb's copy has only in-frame clones and lacks some. The D gene and trimming were derived from the DNA, and the V and J assignments and clone size from that table. The data contain hundreds of thousands of clones, more than 75% of them singletons. The germline CDR1 and CDR2 sequences are SNHLY and FYNNEI. The CDR3 extends over 15 amino acids. The V and J ends lost 1 base and 8 bases, in that order; junction bases with no gene match: 7. The data are from a study of blood T cell repertoires in COVID-19. Study information: Samples of COVID-19 (acute and convalescent) were obtained from the United States, Italy and Spain.

The genes are TRBV2 and TRBJ2-1; 8 bases match TRBD2. The receptor was isolated from a woman between 25 and 40 years old who had recovered from COVID-19. The source material was peripheral blood. CDR3 sequence: CASSEGPAGVHEQFF. In DNA form, the CDR3 reads TGTGCCAGCAGTGAAGGTCCAGCGGGAGTACATGAGCAGTTCTTC.